This T cell receptor beta chain was identified during a study of blood T cell repertoires in COVID-19. Profiled with immunoSEQ multiplex PCR; TCRdb holds only in-frame clones, not every one. This sample has 200,000 to 300,000 clones, with 88% found just once. The CDR3 sequence is 15 residues long. Trimming removed 6 bases at V and 5 bases at J, with 17 bases between. Germline CDR1 reads MNHEY; CDR2 reads SMNVEV (reference sequence). This TCR came from a man in his 60s who had recovered from COVID-19. Input material: peripheral blood. The chain joins TRBV27 to TRBJ1-5; tentative D call: TRBD1 (5 bases). DNA of the CDR3: TGTGCCAGCAGCCCTACCGACAGACCTTATCAGCCCCAGCATTTT. This codes for CASSPTDRPYQPQHF.